This is a list of T cell receptor beta chains from one sample in a study of T cells in Graves' hyperthyroidism and ophthalmopathy. TCRdb itself ran the multiplex PCR reads through MiXCR, one entry per CDR3 protein. The sample holds around 720,000 distinct CDR3 sequences, over 35% seen once. What was sequenced was blood. The source of these receptors is a woman aged 40 to 49 with Graves' hyperthyroidism. CDR3s include the opening cysteine and the closing phenylalanine or tryptophan. D genes are given only for firm matches. Clone size is stated in some rows and not others, as once, few, many or a class when expanded.

TRBJ1-1 | TRBV20-1 | . | . | CSARREGSEAFF | TGCAGTGCTAGAAGGGAGGGCTCTGAAGCTTTCTTT
TRBJ2-5 | TRBV20-1 | . | . | CSARVAGQQETQYF | TGCAGTGCTAGAGTAGCGGGACAGCAAGAGACCCAGTACTTC
TRBJ1-1 | TRBV6-5 | . | . | CASSYRGWGNTEAFF | TGTGCCAGCAGTTATAGAGGATGGGGGAACACTGAAGCTTTCTTT
TRBJ2-2 | TRBV19 | few | . | CASSKQQPRSPGELFF | TGTGCCAGTAGTAAACAACAGCCCCGGTCTCCCGGGGAGCTGTTTTTT
TRBJ1-1 | TRBV7-3 | many | . | CASSLTGPGAEVPEAFF | TGTGCCAGCAGCTTAACCGGACCAGGGGCTGAGGTCCCTGAAGCTTTCTTT
TRBJ1-5 | TRBV19 | many | . | CASRGGEQPQHF | TGTGCCAGTAGAGGGGGGGAGCAGCCCCAGCATTTT
TRBJ1-2 | TRBV20-1 | many | . | CSASPEGYGYTF | TGCAGTGCTAGCCCTGAGGGCTATGGCTACACCTTC
TRBJ2-5 | TRBV7-2 | many | . | CASSLGGEYQETQYF | TGTGCCAGCAGCTTAGGAGGCGAGTACCAAGAGACCCAGTACTTC
TRBJ2-2 | TRBV11-2 | . | . | CASSSGTGAGTGELFF | TGTGCCAGCAGCTCCGGGACGGGGGCGGGAACCGGGGAGCTGTTTTTT
TRBJ1-3 | TRBV20-1 | many | . | CSVSRDGNTIYF | TGCAGTGTTAGCAGGGATGGAAACACCATATATTTT
TRBJ1-1 | TRBV6-5 | few | . | CASSYSRTGGTEAFF | TGTGCCAGCAGTTACTCGAGGACGGGGGGCACTGAAGCTTTCTTT
TRBJ2-6 | TRBV6-5 | few | . | CASSGSARPGANVLTF | TGTGCCAGCAGTGGGTCGGCGAGGCCAGGGGCCAACGTCCTGACTTTC
TRBJ2-5 | TRBV20-1 | few | TRBD2 | CSAPRGTSGGQETQYF | TGCAGTGCGCCCAGAGGGACTAGCGGGGGCCAAGAGACCCAGTACTTC